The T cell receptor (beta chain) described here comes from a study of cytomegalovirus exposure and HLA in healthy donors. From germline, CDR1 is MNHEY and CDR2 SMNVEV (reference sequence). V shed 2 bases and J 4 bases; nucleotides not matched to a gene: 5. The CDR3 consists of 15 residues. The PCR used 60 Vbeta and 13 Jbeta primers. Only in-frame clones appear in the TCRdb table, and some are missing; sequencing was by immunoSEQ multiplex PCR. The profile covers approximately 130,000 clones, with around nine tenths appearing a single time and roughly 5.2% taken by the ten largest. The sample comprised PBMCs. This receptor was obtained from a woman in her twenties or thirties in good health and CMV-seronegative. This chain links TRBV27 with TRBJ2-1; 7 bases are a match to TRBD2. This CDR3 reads CASSLATSPYNEQFF. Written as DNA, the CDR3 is TGTGCCAGCAGTTTAGCGACTAGCCCATACAATGAGCAGTTCTTC.